This T cell receptor beta chain was sequenced for a study of OX40 agonist ivuxolimab in advanced cancers. Points from the study as a whole: Some nonresponders also had low normalized T-cell clonal expansion.

On this clone: Antigen specificity is unknown.

TCRdb's table, derived via immunoSEQ multiplex PCR, lists solely in-frame clones and lacks some. The data hold about 74,000 clones, with 80% to 90% observed a single time. CDR1 and CDR2 (germline): MGHRA, YSYEKL. The CDR3 consists of 13 residues. V was clipped by 8 bases and J by 8 bases, with 18 bases between them. Material: CD4+ or CD8+ T cells sorted from blood, obtained in a trial of the OX40 agonist ivuxolimab. The V and J genes are TRBV4-1 and TRBJ1-2; D ambiguous. The TCR sequence derives from an adult with an advanced solid tumor such as melanoma, head and neck, liver or kidney cancer. The DNA for the CDR3 is TGCGCCAGCGAAGGATCGGGCGGACTCGGCTACACCTTC. Translation: CASEGSGGLGYTF.